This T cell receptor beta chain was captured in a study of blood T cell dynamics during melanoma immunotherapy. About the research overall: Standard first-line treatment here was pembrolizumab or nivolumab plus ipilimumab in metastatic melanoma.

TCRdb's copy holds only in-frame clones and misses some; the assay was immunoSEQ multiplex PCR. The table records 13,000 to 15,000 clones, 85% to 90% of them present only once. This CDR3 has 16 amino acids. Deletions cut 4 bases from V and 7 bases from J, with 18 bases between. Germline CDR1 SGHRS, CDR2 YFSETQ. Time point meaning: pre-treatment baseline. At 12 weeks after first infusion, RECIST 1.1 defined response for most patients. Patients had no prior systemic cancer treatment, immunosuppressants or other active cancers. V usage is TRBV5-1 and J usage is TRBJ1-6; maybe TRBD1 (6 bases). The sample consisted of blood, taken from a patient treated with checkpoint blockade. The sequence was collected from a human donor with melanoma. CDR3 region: CASSEGVGRMNSPLHF. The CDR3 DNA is TGCGCCAGCAGCGAGGGGGTCGGCAGGATGAATTCACCCCTCCACTTT.